This T cell receptor (beta chain) was retrieved from a study of T-cell memory formation after mild COVID-19. Each CDR3 protein is one row after TCRdb ran MiXCR on the 5' RACE reads. This table has 75,000 to 90,000 distinct CDR3 sequences, roughly 14% appearing once. The CDR3 runs to 16 residues. The germline V gene has CDR1 SEHNR and CDR2 FQNEAQ (reference sequence). The V and J ends lost 4 bases and 6 bases, in that order; junction bases with no gene match: 10. This clonotype was seen more than once but under ten times. V gene TRBV7-9 combines with J gene TRBJ1-2; 11 bases line up with TRBD1. The receptor comes from an adult woman who had mild COVID-19 (a few samples of this study predate the infection). Cell type and time point are not known. Sequenced: PBMCs or a T cell subset sorted from them (not recorded which). CDR3 sequence (DNA): TGTGCCAGCAGCTCTCCCGGGGGACAGGGGGGAGATGGCTACACCTTC. Translated, it gives CASSSPGGQGGDGYTF.